The 27 T cell receptor beta chains given below trace back to one sample, sequenced in a study of blood T cell repertoires in COVID-19. Measured with immunoSEQ multiplex PCR; TCRdb has only the in-frame clones, and not every one. The table lists 170,000 or so clones, 85% to 90% of them singletons, with roughly 0.53% in the top ten. The sample taken for sequencing was peripheral blood. The receptors were sampled from a man aged 55 to 69 with COVID-19, enrolled during active disease.

The chain is built from TRBV4-3 and TRBJ2-3; weak D call: TRBD1 (6 bases). CDR1 and CDR2 (germline): LGHNA, YSLEER. V gave up 0 bases and J gave up 5 bases, with 15 bases separating them. This CDR3 has 16 residues. The CDR3 DNA follows: TGCGCCAGCAGCCAAGATGATATACAGGGTATAGATACGCAGTATTTT. Translated: CASSQDDIQGIDTQYF.

The chain links TRBV5-1 to TRBJ2-3; TRBD2 agrees at 13 bases. Germline-derived CDR1 and CDR2 are SGHRS and YFSETQ. The V segment lost 4 bases and the J segment 4 bases; nucleotides outside the gene matches: 9. This CDR3 has 17 residues. The CDR3 sequence is CASSRETSGGPADTQYF. The CDR3 DNA follows: TGCGCCAGCAGCCGCGAGACTAGCGGGGGGCCCGCAGATACGCAGTATTTT.

The chain joins TRBV12-5 to TRBJ2-2; perhaps TRBD2 as D (5 bases). Trimming left V 0 bases short and J 7 bases short, with 12 bases between. CDR3 length equals 15 residues. Germline V CDR1 and CDR2: LGHNT, FRNRAP. This CDR3 is CASGLVRGFHGELFF. CDR3 DNA: TGTGCTAGTGGTTTGGTAAGAGGGTTCCACGGGGAGCTGTTTTTT.

This clone has only one observation. The chain couples TRBV19 to TRBJ1-4; TRBD1 matches at 7 bases. CDR1 and CDR2 from the germline V gene are LNHDA and SQIVND (reference sequence). Trimming cost V 5 bases and J 8 bases; bases outside gene matches: 11. The CDR3 is 15 amino acids. CDR3 loop: CASSSPGQVEEKLFF. The CDR3 region has the DNA TGTGCCAGTAGTTCCCCCGGACAGGTTGAGGAAAAACTGTTTTTT.

The CDR3 DNA reads as TGTGCCAGCTCACCACCGAGGGGTAGCGGAGGTTACAATGAGCAGTTCTTC. Amino acids: CASSPPRGSGGYNEQFF. This chain joins TRBV18 and TRBJ2-1, with D possibly TRBD2 on 6 matching bases. CDR3 size: 17 residues. V was pared by 0 bases and J by 4 bases, with 16 bases between. Looked up from germline, CDR1 is KGHSH and CDR2 is LQKENI.

CDR3 protein: CASALGGGYNEQFF. The CDR3 DNA reads TGCGCCAGCGCCCTCGGCGGAGGGTACAATGAGCAGTTCTTC. The rearrangement links TRBV5-1 to TRBJ2-1, with TRBD2 as a possible D gene (6 bases). The germline gives CDR1 SGHRS, CDR2 YFSETQ. V was shortened by 7 bases and J by 4 bases, with 15 bases between the two germline ends. The CDR3 spans 14 residues.

V is TRBV11-2 and J is TRBJ1-6; TRBD1 matches 7 bases. The CDR3 is 17 residues long. J gave up 5 bases and V 6 bases, and 13 bases lay outside the gene matches. The germline V gene encodes CDR1 SGHAT and CDR2 FQNNGV. The CDR3 loop reads CASSRRDSALDNSPLHF. In nucleotides, the CDR3 is TGTGCCAGCAGTCGCAGGGACAGCGCCCTCGATAATTCACCCCTCCACTTT.

This clone was seen a few times. The chain links TRBV24-1 to TRBJ2-1; 8 nucleotides line up with TRBD2. Germline V CDR1 and CDR2: KGHDR, SFDVKD. The CDR3 is 16 residues long. Trimming removed 3 bases from V and 7 bases from J; junction bases left unmatched: 10. This CDR3 reads CATSDPGLGSPNEQFF. In DNA form, the CDR3 reads TGTGCCACCAGTGATCCGGGACTAGGAAGTCCGAATGAGCAGTTCTTC.

The chain combines TRBV4-2 with TRBJ1-1; 7 nucleotides line up with TRBD1. This CDR3 spans 14 amino acids. Germline V gene lookup returns CDR1 LGHNA and CDR2 YNFKEQ. The trim removed 5 bases at V and 2 bases at J, leaving 5 bases unmatched. CDR3 residues: CASSDRDSNTEAFF. The CDR3 DNA reads as TGTGCCAGCAGCGACCGGGACAGTAACACTGAAGCTTTCTTT.

In the case of this clone: In the same sample, other DNA sequences code for this CDR3. In DNA form, the CDR3 reads TGTGCCAGCAGCTCACCCAGGGGACTGAACACTGAAGCTTTCTTT. It codes for CASSSPRGLNTEAFF. The chain couples TRBV6-5 to TRBJ1-1; TRBD1 might be the D (6 bases). Per germline, CDR1 MNHEY and CDR2 SVGAGI. Trimming removed 6 bases from V and 0 bases from J, with 14 bases in between. This CDR3 comprises 15 residues.

The genes are TRBV6-5 and TRBJ2-7, with TRBD2 matching over 12 bases. The V and J ends lost 5 bases and 0 bases, in that order; junction bases with no gene match: 2. The CDR3 loop spans 15 amino acids. The germline V gene has CDR1 MNHEY and CDR2 SVGAGI. CDR3 DNA: TGTGCCAGCAGTACTAGCGGGGGGAGCTCCTACGAGCAGTACTTC. Protein product: CASSTSGGSSYEQYF.

This sequence joins TRBV24-1 and TRBJ1-1; 8 bases fit TRBD1. V dropped 7 bases and J dropped 0; count of bases not matched to a gene: 6. Germline CDR1 and CDR2: KGHDR and SFDVKD. CDR3 length: 15 amino acids. CDR3 sequence reads: CATRKTGEMNTEAFF. The CDR3, as DNA: TGTGCCACCAGGAAGACAGGGGAAATGAACACTGAAGCTTTCTTT.

The V call is TRBV7-2, the J call TRBJ1-5; the match to TRBD1 covers 8 bases. The CDR3 has 16 amino acids. The J segment lost 0 bases and the V segment lost 5 bases, leaving 6 bases of the junction unmatched. Germline V gives CDR1 SGHTA, CDR2 FQGNSA. DNA for the CDR3: TGTGCCAGCAGCCCAGGGACAGGTGATAGCAATCAGCCCCAGCATTTT. Protein product: CASSPGTGDSNQPQHF. The full variable domain, rest sourced from reference TRBV7-2 and TRBJ1-5, is GAGVSQSPSNKVTEKGKDVELRCDPISGHTALYWYRQSLGQGLEFLIYFQGNSAPDKSGLPSDRFSAERTGGSVSTLTIQRTQQEDSAVYLCASSPGTGDSNQPQHFGDGTRLSIL.

The CDR3 spells CASNFEGALVTGELFF. CDR3 bases: TGTGCCAGCAACTTTGAGGGGGCCCTGGTCACCGGGGAGCTGTTTTTT. V is TRBV7-9 and J is TRBJ2-2, with TRBD1 matching 7 bases. V lost 7 bases and J lost 4; bases outside the gene matches: 12. Germline V gene lookup returns CDR1 SEHNR and CDR2 FQNEAQ (reference sequence). The CDR3 covers 16 residues. The complete variable domain, with remaining parts taken from reference TRBV7-9 and TRBJ2-2, reads DTGVSQNPRHKITKRGQNVTFRCDPISEHNRLYWYRQTLGQGPEFLTYFQNEAQLEKSRLLSDRFSAERPKGSFSTLEIQRTEQGDSAMYLCASNFEGALVTGELFFGEGSRLTVL.

This clone was found once. The chain is built from TRBV4-3 and TRBJ2-7; D perhaps matches TRBD2 (7 bases). This CDR3 region has 19 residues. Germline V gene sequence: CDR1 LGHNA, CDR2 YSLEER. V was cut by 0 bases and J by 5 bases, with 26 bases left in between. The CDR3 is CASSQDIRTWAGATHEQYF. In nucleotides, the CDR3 is TGCGCCAGCAGCCAAGATATTAGAACATGGGCGGGGGCCACCCACGAGCAGTACTTC.

This rearrangement joins TRBV2 to TRBJ2-5; TRBD2 agrees at 11 bases. The CDR3 contains 16 residues. Germline trimming cut 2 bases from V and 6 bases from J; bases unmatched to any gene: 8. CDR1 is SNHLY and CDR2 is FYNNEI in the germline V gene. Here the CDR3 reads CASSESSGGIKKTQYF. CDR3 sequence (DNA): TGTGCCAGCAGTGAATCTAGCGGGGGGATTAAAAAGACCCAGTACTTC.

V and J are TRBV19 and TRBJ1-1; D is ambiguous. This CDR3 contains 13 residues. The germline V and J ends were trimmed by 3 bases and 1 base, with 6 bases remaining between them. Germline V CDR1 and CDR2: LNHDA, SQIVND (reference sequence). The CDR3 sequence: CASSMYGNTEAFF. CDR3 nucleotides: TGTGCCAGTAGTATGTACGGGAACACTGAAGCTTTCTTT.

This clone occurred a few times. The J gene is TRBJ2-1, the V gene TRBV7-9; TRBD2 matches 7 bases. Germline CDR1 and CDR2: SEHNR and FQNEAQ (reference sequence). The CDR3 totals 17 residues. V trimming: 6 bases; J trimming: 4 bases; junction bases outside the gene matches: 15. The CDR3 DNA reads as TGTGCCAGCAGGGCCCAGCTGGCGGGCGGGGGATACAATGAGCAGTTCTTC. This sequence encodes CASRAQLAGGGYNEQFF.

The gene calls are TRBV19 and TRBJ1-5, with TRBD1 as a possible D gene (6 bases). Between the trimmed V and J ends, which lost 7 bases and 0 bases, there was a span of 13 bases. The CDR3 runs 15 residues. Germline V lookup: CDR1 LNHDA, CDR2 SQIVND (reference sequence). The CDR3, as DNA: TGTGCCAGTACCCTGACAGGCGATAGCAATCAGCCCCAGCATTTT. The encoded protein is CASTLTGDSNQPQHF. The whole variable domain, remainder taken from reference TRBV19 and TRBJ1-5, is DGGITQSPKYLFRKEGQNVTLSCEQNLNHDAMYWYRQDPGQGLRLIYYSQIVNDFQKGDIAEGYSVSREKKESFPLTVTSAQKNPTAFYLCASTLTGDSNQPQHFGDGTRLSIL.

This clone was recorded once. This chain links TRBV5-1 with TRBJ2-5; 9 nucleotides line up with TRBD2. CDR1 SGHRS and CDR2 YFSETQ come from the germline V gene. The CDR3 extends over 14 amino acids. Germline trimming cut 0 bases from V and 7 bases from J; bases unmatched to any gene: 4. CDR3 in amino acids: CASSLDGGGGTQYF. The DNA of the CDR3 is TGCGCCAGCAGCTTGGATGGCGGGGGGGGGACCCAGTACTTC.

V usage is TRBV11-3 and J usage is TRBJ2-5; TRBD2 aligns across 7 bases. J gave up 5 bases and V 5 bases, and 8 bases lay outside the gene matches. Germline CDR1 SGHNT, CDR2 YENEEA. The CDR3 is 14 residues long. The chain's CDR3 is CASSRSGVGETQYF. The DNA for the CDR3 is TGTGCCAGCAGCCGAAGCGGGGTAGGGGAGACCCAGTACTTC.

J is TRBJ2-1 and V is TRBV9; 12 nucleotides agree with TRBD2. The germline V gene encodes CDR1 SGDLS and CDR2 YYNGEE. This CDR3 comprises 16 residues. V lost 3 bases, J lost 4 bases, and 5 bases stayed unmatched. This CDR3 is CASSEGLAGSYNEQFF. Here the CDR3 DNA reads TGTGCCAGCAGCGAAGGACTAGCGGGGAGTTACAATGAGCAGTTCTTC. The variable domain in full, completed from reference TRBV9 and TRBJ2-1, reads DSGVTQTPKHLITATGQRVTLRCSPRSGDLSVYWYQQSLDQGLQFLIQYYNGEERAKGNILERFSAQQFPDLHSELNLSSLELGDSALYFCASSEGLAGSYNEQFFGPGTRLTVL.

The CDR3 nucleotides are TGCAGCGTCTCGACAGGGCCCACTGAAGCTTTCTTT. Residues: CSVSTGPTEAFF. The gene calls are TRBV29-1 and TRBJ1-1; TRBD1 matches at 7 bases. The J segment lost 4 bases and the V segment lost 6 bases, leaving 5 bases of the junction unmatched. The CDR3 loop spans 12 amino acids. Germline assignment: CDR1 SQVTM and CDR2 ANQGSEA. The variable domain in full, completed from reference TRBV29-1 and TRBJ1-1, reads SAVISQKPSRDICQRGTSLTIQCQVDSQVTMMFWYRQQPGQSLTLIATANQGSEATYESGFVIDKFPISRPNLTFSTLTVSNMSPEDSSIYLCSVSTGPTEAFFGQGTRLTVV.

The V gene is TRBV6-5, the J gene TRBJ1-3, with D maybe TRBD1 (5 bases). Trimming took 4 bases from V and 3 from J, leaving 16 bases between them. The CDR3 is 16 amino acids. Germline CDR1 is MNHEY and CDR2 is SVGAGI. The DNA of the CDR3 is TGTGCCAGCAGTTCCCGGACACGTACCAATGGAAACACCATATATTTT. As protein: CASSSRTRTNGNTIYF.

The V and J genes are TRBV5-6 and TRBJ2-3; D is ambiguous. Per germline, CDR1 SGHDT and CDR2 YYEEEE. The CDR3 covers 16 residues. Trimming cost V 0 bases and J 2 bases, with 13 bases left between them. The CDR3 DNA sequence: TGTGCCAGCAGCTTGGAGGTGACTGGAGTCACAGATACGCAGTATTTT. It codes for CASSLEVTGVTDTQYF.

The chain uses TRBV7-2 and TRBJ2-3; 9 positions agree with TRBD1. V lost 6 bases and J lost 2; bases outside the gene matches: 6. The CDR3 is made up of 15 amino acids. The germline V gene encodes CDR1 SGHTA and CDR2 FQGNSA. As DNA, the CDR3 is TGTGCCAGCAGTTACCGGGACAGGGCCACAGATACGCAGTATTTT. Amino acids: CASSYRDRATDTQYF.

The chain combines TRBV30 with TRBJ1-1; D gene uncertain. Trimming cost V 3 bases and J 8 bases, with 13 bases left between them. In germline, CDR1 is GTSNPN, CDR2 SVGIG (reference sequence). The CDR3 spans 12 residues. The CDR3 sequence: CAWRMLEAEAFF. The CDR3 nucleotides read TGTGCCTGGAGAATGCTTGAGGCGGAAGCTTTCTTT.